The clone carrying this T cell receptor beta chain was recorded many times. Trimming took off 3 bases at V and 7 bases at J, with 6 bases between the two ends. The CDR3 sequence is 12 residues long. Per the germline V gene, CDR1 is ENHRY and CDR2 is SYGVKD. The sample comes from a study of neurological immune-mediated disorders. The cDNA was synthesized by means of template-switch 5'RACE, which was carried out with 10-nucleotide random UMIs. One entry per CDR3 protein results from TCRdb running MiXCR on the 5' RACE reads. Of more than 30,000 distinct CDR3 sequences detected, 4% appear once; the ten largest clones hold 20% to 25%. Sorted libraries used about 930,000 CD4+ or CD8+ T cells.

This chain connects TRBV10-3 to TRBJ2-2; D is unclear. The sequencing sample was made of CD4+ T cells from blood. The clonotype was recovered from a woman aged 40 to 50 in good health. The CDR3 here is CAISDGGGELFF. DNA for the CDR3: TGTGCCATCAGTGATGGTGGCGGGGAGCTGTTTTTT.